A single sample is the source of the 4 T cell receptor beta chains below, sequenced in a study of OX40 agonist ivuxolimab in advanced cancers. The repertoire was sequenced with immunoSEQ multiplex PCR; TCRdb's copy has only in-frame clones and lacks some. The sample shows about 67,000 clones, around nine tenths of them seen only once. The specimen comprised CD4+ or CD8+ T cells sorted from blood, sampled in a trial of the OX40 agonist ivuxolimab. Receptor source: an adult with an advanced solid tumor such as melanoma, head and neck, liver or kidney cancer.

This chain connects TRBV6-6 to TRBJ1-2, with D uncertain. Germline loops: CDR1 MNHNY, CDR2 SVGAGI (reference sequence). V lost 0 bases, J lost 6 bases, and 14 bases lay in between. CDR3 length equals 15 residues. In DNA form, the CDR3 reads TGTGCCAGCAGTTACTCCGCCTGGGAAGTTAATGGCTACACCTTC. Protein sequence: CASSYSAWEVNGYTF.

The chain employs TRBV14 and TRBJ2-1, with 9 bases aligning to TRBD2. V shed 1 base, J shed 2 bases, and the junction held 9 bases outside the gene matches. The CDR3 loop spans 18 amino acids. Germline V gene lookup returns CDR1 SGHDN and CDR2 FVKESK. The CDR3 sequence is CASSQVFSGRTAYNEQFF. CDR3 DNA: TGTGCCAGCAGCCAAGTATTTAGCGGGAGAACAGCCTACAATGAGCAGTTCTTC.

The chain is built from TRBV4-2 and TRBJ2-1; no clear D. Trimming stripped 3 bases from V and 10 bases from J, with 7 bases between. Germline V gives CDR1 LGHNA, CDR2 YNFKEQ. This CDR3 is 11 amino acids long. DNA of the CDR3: TGTGCCAGCAGCCAGTTAGACGAGCAGTTCTTC. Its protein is CASSQLDEQFF.

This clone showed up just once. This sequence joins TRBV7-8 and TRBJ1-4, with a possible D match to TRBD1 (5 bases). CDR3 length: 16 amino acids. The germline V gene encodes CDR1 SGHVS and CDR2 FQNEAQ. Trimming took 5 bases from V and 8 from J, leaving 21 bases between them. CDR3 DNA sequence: TGTGCCAGCAGCCGGGGGGTCCCGGGAAGGTCGGAAAAACTGTTTTTT. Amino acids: CASSRGVPGRSEKLFF.